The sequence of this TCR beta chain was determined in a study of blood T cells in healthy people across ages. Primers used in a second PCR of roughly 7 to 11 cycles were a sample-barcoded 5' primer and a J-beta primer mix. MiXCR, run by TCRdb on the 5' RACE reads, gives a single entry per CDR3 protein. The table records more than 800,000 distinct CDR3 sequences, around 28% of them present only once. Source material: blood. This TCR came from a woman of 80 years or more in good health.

The CDR3 sequence: CASSPKGWSFSGANVLTF. The DNA of the CDR3 is TGTGCCAGCAGCCCCAAAGGATGGAGTTTCTCTGGGGCCAACGTCCTGACTTTC. The chain recombines TRBV7-2 with TRBJ2-6; D not resolved. Germline V CDR1 and CDR2: SGHTA, FQGNSA. V shed 5 bases and J shed 0 bases, with 17 bases lying between them. The CDR3 spans 18 residues. The full variable domain, its missing parts supplied by reference TRBV7-2 and TRBJ2-6, is GAGVSQSPSNKVTEKGKDVELRCDPISGHTALYWYRQSLGQGLEFLIYFQGNSAPDKSGLPSDRFSAERTGGSVSTLTIQRTQQEDSAVYLCASSPKGWSFSGANVLTFGAGSRLTVL.